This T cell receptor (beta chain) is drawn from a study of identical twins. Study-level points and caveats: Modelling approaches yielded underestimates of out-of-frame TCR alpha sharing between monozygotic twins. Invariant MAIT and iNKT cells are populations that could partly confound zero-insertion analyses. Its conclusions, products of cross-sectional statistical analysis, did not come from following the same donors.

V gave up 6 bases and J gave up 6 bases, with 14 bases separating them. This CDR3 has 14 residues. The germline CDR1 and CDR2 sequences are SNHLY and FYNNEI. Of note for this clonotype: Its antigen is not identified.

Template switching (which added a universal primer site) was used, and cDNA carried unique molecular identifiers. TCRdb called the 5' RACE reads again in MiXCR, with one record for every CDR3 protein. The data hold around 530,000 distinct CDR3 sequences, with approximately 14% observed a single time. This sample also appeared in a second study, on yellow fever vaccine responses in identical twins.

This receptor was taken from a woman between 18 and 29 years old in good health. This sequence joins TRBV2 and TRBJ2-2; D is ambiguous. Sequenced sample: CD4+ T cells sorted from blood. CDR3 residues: CASSKDGGPGELFF. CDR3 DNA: TGTGCCAGCAGCAAGGACGGTGGCCCCGGGGAGCTGTTTTTT. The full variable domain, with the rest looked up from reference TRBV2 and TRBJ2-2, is EPEVTQTPSHQVTQMGQEVILRCVPISNHLYFYWYRQILGQKVEFLVSFYNNEISEKSEIFDDQFSVERPDGSNFTLKIRSTKLEDSAMYFCASSKDGGPGELFFGEGSRLTVL.